The 23 T cell receptor beta chains below were found in one sample sequenced in a study of CD8+ T cells in alopecia areata. The sequencing template was cDNA reverse transcribed from extracted RNA. Libraries were prepared by immunoSEQ multiplex PCR; TCRdb keeps only in-frame clonotypes and omits some of them. The sample has roughly 220,000 clones; over 60% are singletons. Specified treatment: oral pan-JAK inhibitor, 5-10 mg twice daily. The input for sequencing was CD4+ T cells sorted from blood, taken at week 44, from a patient treated with tofacitinib. These receptor sequences come from a human donor with alopecia areata.

This clone was detected a few times. This chain links TRBV5-1 with TRBJ2-5, with 9 bases matching TRBD1. The J segment lost 7 bases and the V segment lost 4 bases, leaving 14 bases of the junction unmatched. The germline gives CDR1 SGHRS, CDR2 YFSETQ. The CDR3 has 16 amino acids. The CDR3 DNA reads TGCGCCAGCAGCGGAAAACGGGACAGGGAGCGGGCGACCCAGTACTTC. It specifies CASSGKRDRERATQYF.

The J gene is TRBJ2-5, the V gene TRBV11-2; D is ambiguous. Per the germline V gene, CDR1 is SGHAT and CDR2 is FQNNGV. V lost 1 base, J lost 2 bases, and 11 bases lay in between. The CDR3 loop spans 15 amino acids. The CDR3 region has the DNA TGTGCCAGCAGCTTAGTTTTCAGCCCTCAAGAGACCCAGTACTTC. This codes for CASSLVFSPQETQYF. Drawing the rest from reference TRBV11-2 and TRBJ2-5, the complete variable domain is EAGVAQSPRYKIIEKRQSVAFWCNPISGHATLYWYQQILGQGPKLLIQFQNNGVVDDSQLPKDRFSAERLKGVDSTLKIQPAKLEDSAVYLCASSLVFSPQETQYFGPGTRLLVL.

This clone was counted once. This chain links TRBV28 with TRBJ2-7; D remains unclear. The CDR3 is made up of 12 amino acids. Germline V CDR1 and CDR2: MDHEN, SYDVKM. V dropped 3 bases and J dropped 1 base, with 4 bases sitting between them. CDR3 sequence reads: CASSFLSYEQYF. DNA of the CDR3: TGTGCCAGCAGTTTTTTATCCTACGAGCAGTACTTC. The variable domain in full, completed from reference TRBV28 and TRBJ2-7, reads DVKVTQSSRYLVKRTGEKVFLECVQDMDHENMFWYRQDPGLGLRLIYFSYDVKMKEKGDIPEGYSVSREKKERFSLILESASTNQTSMYLCASSFLSYEQYFGPGTRLTVT.

This chain joins TRBV7-2 and TRBJ1-1, with TRBD1 as a possible D gene (5 bases). CDR3 size: 14 residues. V lost 5 bases to trimming and J lost 3 bases, with 13 bases between them. Germline CDR1 is SGHTA and CDR2 is FQGNSA. CDR3 amino acids: CASSQLRGHTEAFF. CDR3 sequence (DNA): TGTGCCAGCAGCCAACTGCGGGGCCACACTGAAGCTTTCTTT.

The CDR3 region has the DNA TGCAGCGTTGAGGGGCATCAGCGGGACACCTGGAGTCAGACCCAGTACTTC. Translated: CSVEGHQRDTWSQTQYF. This sequence joins TRBV29-1 and TRBJ2-5; the D gene is possibly TRBD2 (7 bases). Germline CDR1 reads SQVTM; CDR2 reads ANQGSEA. The ends were cut back, 3 bases at V and 6 bases at J, with 26 bases in the middle. This CDR3 spans 17 amino acids.

The chain links TRBV5-6 to TRBJ2-3; D gene unclear. The CDR3 consists of 15 residues. Trimming removed 4 bases at V and 6 bases at J, with 18 bases between. CDR1 is SGHDT, CDR2 YYEEEE, per germline. In DNA, the CDR3 is TGTGCCAGCAGCCCAGGACCTCGACCCGGGGATACGCAGTATTTT. Its protein product is CASSPGPRPGDTQYF.

V and J are TRBV14 and TRBJ2-6; D is perhaps TRBD1 or TRBD2 (5 bases each). Looked up from germline, CDR1 is SGHDN and CDR2 is FVKESK. CDR3 length: 17 residues. Trimming removed 4 bases from V and 0 bases from J, with 13 bases in between. For the CDR3, the DNA is TGTGCCAGCAGCCCGGGACGGGCAAGCTCTGGGGCCAACGTCCTGACTTTC. It translates to CASSPGRASSGANVLTF.

The rearrangement joins TRBV7-3 to TRBJ2-4; 8 nucleotides agree with TRBD1. Germline CDR1 reads SGHTA; CDR2 reads FQGTGA. Trimming removed 5 bases from V and 5 bases from J; junction bases left unmatched: 8. The CDR3 is made up of 15 amino acids. The CDR3 region is CASSQGTGPQNIQYF. The CDR3 DNA follows: TGTGCCAGCAGCCAAGGGACAGGCCCCCAAAACATTCAGTACTTC.

This clone was found a few times. The rearrangement uses TRBV5-1 and TRBJ1-2; D might be TRBD1 (5 bases). Germline V gene lookup returns CDR1 SGHRS and CDR2 YFSETQ. Trimming took 0 bases from V and 4 from J, leaving 13 bases between them. This CDR3 has 15 amino acids. Written as DNA, the CDR3 is TGCGCCAGCAGCTTGGCGGGGGACCCACTCTATGGCTACACCTTC. Protein product: CASSLAGDPLYGYTF.

The chain employs TRBV25-1 and TRBJ2-7, with no clear D. This CDR3 spans 13 amino acids. Trimming shortened V by 5 bases and J by 0 bases, and 8 bases separated the two germline ends. Per germline, CDR1 MGHDK and CDR2 SYGVNS. CDR3 residues: CASSSPSSYEQYF. The CDR3 bases are TGTGCCAGCAGTTCCCCCTCCTCCTACGAGCAGTACTTC.

The V call is TRBV30, the J call TRBJ1-2; 7 nucleotides line up with TRBD1. The CDR3 contains 14 residues. CDR1 is GTSNPN, CDR2 SVGIG, per germline (reference sequence). J gave up 2 bases and V 2 bases, and 5 bases lay outside the gene matches. The CDR3 DNA is TGTGCCTGGAGTAGGGACAGTGCAAACTATGGCTACACCTTC. Translated, it gives CAWSRDSANYGYTF. The whole variable domain, remainder taken from reference TRBV30 and TRBJ1-2, is SQTIHQWPATLVQPVGSPLSLECTVEGTSNPNLYWYRQAAGRGLQLLFYSVGIGQISSEVPQNLSASRPQDRQFILSSKKLLLSDSGFYLCAWSRDSANYGYTFGSGTRLTVV.

V gene TRBV6-5 combines with J gene TRBJ2-7; tentative D call: TRBD1 (6 bases). Trimming cost V 6 bases and J 4 bases, with 19 bases left between them. The CDR3 has 15 residues. Germline V gives CDR1 MNHEY, CDR2 SVGAGI. In nucleotides, the CDR3 is TGTGCCAGCAGACGCCTCGACAGGACGCAGTACGAGCAGTACTTC. This encodes CASRRLDRTQYEQYF.

The chain has TRBV30 and TRBJ2-3; D not certain. Per the germline V gene, CDR1 is GTSNPN and CDR2 is SVGIG (reference sequence). V was cut by 3 bases and J by 5 bases, with 12 bases left in between. The CDR3 totals 13 residues. CDR3 region: CAWSSGLGDTQYF. The DNA for the CDR3 is TGTGCCTGGAGCTCCGGGCTGGGAGATACGCAGTATTTT.

This clone was seen a handful of times. V and J are TRBV10-2 and TRBJ1-6; D uncertain. In germline, CDR1 is WSHSY, CDR2 SAAADI. Trimming took off 2 bases at V and 7 bases at J, with 6 bases between the two ends. The CDR3 has 13 residues. The CDR3 DNA reads TGCGCCAGCAGTGAGGCTATAAATTCACCCCTCCACTTT. Translated, it gives CASSEAINSPLHF.

The J gene is TRBJ1-4, the V gene TRBV29-1; D is perhaps TRBD1 (6 bases). Germline CDR1 is SQVTM and CDR2 is ANQGSEA. CDR3 size: 14 residues. Trimming cost V 7 bases and J 7 bases, with 19 bases left between them. The CDR3 bases are TGCAGCGCCCGACCCGGGGGGCTTGGTGAAAAACTGTTTTTT. Residues: CSARPGGLGEKLFF.

In its sample, this clone was seen a few times. The V gene is TRBV29-1, the J gene TRBJ1-5; TRBD1 might be the D (5 bases). The CDR3 has 14 residues. The V gene lost 1 base and the J gene lost 4 bases, with 11 bases spanning the gap. Germline CDR1 is SQVTM and CDR2 is ANQGSEA. The CDR3 DNA is TGCAGCGTTGAAGGGGCAGGGACTAATCAGCCCCAGCATTTT. Its protein product is CSVEGAGTNQPQHF.

The chain couples TRBV27 to TRBJ2-7; 8 bases are shared with TRBD2. Germline V lookup: CDR1 MNHEY, CDR2 SMNVEV (reference sequence). The CDR3 sequence is 14 residues long. V was clipped by 5 bases and J by 3 bases; unmatched bases: 6. The chain's CDR3 is CASSRAGTSYEQYF. DNA for the CDR3: TGTGCCAGCAGTAGAGCCGGGACTAGCTACGAGCAGTACTTC.

The J gene is TRBJ2-2, the V gene TRBV7-6; D unclear. Germline CDR1 and CDR2: SGHVS and FNYEAQ. Deletions cut 5 bases from V and 7 bases from J, with 14 bases between. This CDR3 region has 14 residues. This CDR3 reads CASSVRGSNGELFF. The CDR3 DNA is TGTGCCAGCAGCGTTAGAGGTTCAAACGGGGAGCTGTTTTTT.

This clone was observed a single time. The gene calls are TRBV29-1 and TRBJ1-1; the match to TRBD1 covers 7 bases. Germline V gene sequence: CDR1 SQVTM, CDR2 ANQGSEA. The CDR3 is 14 residues long. Unmatched junction bases numbered 8, after V lost 6 bases and J lost 1 base. The CDR3 bases are TGCAGCGTCCAGAGGGACAGCGGGAACACTGAAGCTTTCTTT. Translation gives CSVQRDSGNTEAFF.

This chain uses TRBV5-4 with TRBJ1-1, with D unresolved. The CDR3 is 15 residues long. Germline-derived CDR1 and CDR2 are SGHNT and YYREEE (reference sequence). With 3 bases removed from V and 4 bases from J, the gap between germline ends came to 16 bases. DNA of the CDR3: TGTGCCAGCAGCTCCGAGGCGTCATGGATCACTGAAGCTTTCTTT. Translation gives CASSSEASWITEAFF. Full variable domain (remainder filled in from reference TRBV5-4 and TRBJ1-1): ETGVTQSPTHLIKTRGQQVTLRCSSQSGHNTVSWYQQALGQGPQFIFQYYREEENGRGNFPPRFSGLQFPNYSSELNVNALELDDSALYLCASSSEASWITEAFFGQGTRLTVV.

The table lists this clone with a few counts. This sequence joins TRBV14 and TRBJ2-1, with TRBD1 as a possible D gene (5 bases). In germline, CDR1 is SGHDN, CDR2 FVKESK. Trimming left V 0 bases short and J 9 bases short, with 9 bases between. The CDR3 is 13 residues long. The DNA for the CDR3 is TGTGCCAGCAGCCAAGATCAGGGTGGTGAGCAGTTCTTC. Protein product: CASSQDQGGEQFF.

The rearrangement joins TRBV11-2 to TRBJ2-5; D unclear. The CDR3 sequence is 12 residues long. In germline, CDR1 is SGHAT, CDR2 FQNNGV. The ends were cut back, 5 bases at V and 7 bases at J, with 11 bases in the middle. CDR3 sequence (DNA): TGTGCCAGCAGCCGTGATTGGGGGACCCAGTACTTC. Translating it yields CASSRDWGTQYF.

The J gene is TRBJ1-6, the V gene TRBV6-5; possibly TRBD1 for D (6 bases). V lost 0 bases and J lost 7, with 10 bases in between. CDR1 MNHEY and CDR2 SVGAGI come from the germline V gene. There are 15 residues in the CDR3. The CDR3 bases are TGTGCCAGCAGTTACTCGAGGGGGGACAATTCACCCCTCCACTTT. This gives the protein CASSYSRGDNSPLHF.